This T cell receptor beta chain was recorded in a study of radiation and T cells in renal cell carcinoma. Study context: Nephrectomy followed 15 Gy stereotactic body radiation by 4 weeks.

Time point of the sample: blood 2 weeks post-SBRT. Stated treatment: 15 Gy SBRT to primary tumor, nephrectomy 4 weeks later. This CDR3 region has 16 residues. With V trimmed by 1 base and J by 10 bases, 8 bases remained unmatched. The germline V gene encodes CDR1 SNHLY and CDR2 FYNNEI. Using immunoSEQ multiplex PCR, the repertoire was profiled, and TCRdb retains in-frame clones only, with some absent. The sample has 150,000 to 160,000 clones; roughly 90% are singletons. J is TRBJ1-6 and V is TRBV2; TRBD1 agrees at 9 bases. Source: blood, taken from a patient whose treatment included radiotherapy and nephrectomy. The receptor was derived from a woman aged 50 to 60 with renal cell carcinoma. The CDR3 reads CASSEGGTGSRSPLHF. The CDR3 bases are TGTGCCAGCAGTGAAGGGGGGACAGGGTCTCGGTCACCCCTCCACTTT. The variable domain in full, completed from reference TRBV2 and TRBJ1-6, reads EPEVTQTPSHQVTQMGQEVILRCVPISNHLYFYWYRQILGQKVEFLVSFYNNEISEKSEIFDDQFSVERPDGSNFTLKIRSTKLEDSAMYFCASSEGGTGSRSPLHFGNGTRLTVT.